This entry lists 4 T cell receptor beta chains sequenced from one sample in a study of identical twins. TCRdb re-analysed the 5' RACE reads in MiXCR, keeping a single row per CDR3 protein. The table includes under 900,000 distinct CDR3 sequences, around a sixth detected once. The data were also submitted as part of a second study, on T cells expressing NK-cell markers.

The sample comprised PBMCs. These receptors came from a woman aged 18-29 years in good health.

The chain employs TRBV7-9 and TRBJ2-7; 8 positions match TRBD1. There are 15 residues in the CDR3. With V trimmed by 3 bases and J by 6 bases, 10 bases remained unmatched. Germline-derived CDR1 and CDR2 are SEHNR and FQNEAQ (reference sequence). CDR3 region: CASSFSGTGAAEQYF. CDR3 coding DNA: TGTGCCAGCAGCTTTTCCGGGACAGGAGCAGCCGAGCAGTACTTC.

The chain has TRBV19 and TRBJ1-2, with D tentatively TRBD1 (6 bases). Germline V lookup: CDR1 LNHDA, CDR2 SQIVND (reference sequence). This CDR3 has 15 residues. The V end was cut by 1 base, the J end by 3 bases, with 12 bases between. The CDR3 DNA is TGTGCCAGTAGTATAGCCCGGACAGTCCACTATGGCTACACCTTC. Amino acids: CASSIARTVHYGYTF. The full variable domain, in which reference TRBV19 and TRBJ1-2 provide the parts outside the CDR3, is DGGITQSPKYLFRKEGQNVTLSCEQNLNHDAMYWYRQDPGQGLRLIYYSQIVNDFQKGDIAEGYSVSREKKESFPLTVTSAQKNPTAFYLCASSIARTVHYGYTFGSGTRLTVV.

The genes are TRBV10-3 and TRBJ1-2, with no clear D. The CDR3 is 15 amino acids. Deletions cut 7 bases from V and 1 base from J, with 16 bases between. Germline-derived CDR1 and CDR2 are ENHRY and SYGVKD. CDR3 amino acids: CAIKLRPGSNYGYTF. Here the CDR3 DNA reads TGTGCCATCAAATTACGCCCGGGGAGTAACTATGGCTACACCTTC.

This clonotype was counted a few times. The rearrangement joins TRBV14 to TRBJ1-1; TRBD1 aligns across 7 bases. After removal of 0 bases from V and 1 base from J, the junction contained 2 bases not matched to a gene. The CDR3 contains 15 residues. CDR1 and CDR2 from the germline V gene are SGHDN and FVKESK. The CDR3, as DNA: TGTGCCAGCAGCCAAGAGGGACAGAAGAACACTGAAGCTTTCTTT. Its translation is CASSQEGQKNTEAFF.